The clone carrying this T cell receptor beta chain was seen a handful of times. The CDR3 end falls 3 residues outside the read, so it is completed with the germline J gene. These data are taken from a study of T cell clonality in common variable immunodeficiency. Method: immunoSEQ multiplex PCR; TCRdb's copy keeps in-frame clones and lacks some. The sample contains under 45,000 clones, none of them singletons. The CDR3 totals 15 residues. Germline CDR1 reads DFQATT; CDR2 reads SNEGSKA (reference sequence). Germline trimming cut 0 bases from V and 5 bases from J; bases unmatched to any gene: 9. The chain has TRBV20-1 and TRBJ2-7; 8 bases are a match to TRBD2. Specimen: peripheral blood mononuclear cells. The clonotype comes from a person between 18 and 70 years old in good health. CDR3: CSARDGKAGAHEQYF. The sequenced CDR3 bases are TGCAGTGCTAGAGATGGGAAAGCGGGAGCCCACGAG.